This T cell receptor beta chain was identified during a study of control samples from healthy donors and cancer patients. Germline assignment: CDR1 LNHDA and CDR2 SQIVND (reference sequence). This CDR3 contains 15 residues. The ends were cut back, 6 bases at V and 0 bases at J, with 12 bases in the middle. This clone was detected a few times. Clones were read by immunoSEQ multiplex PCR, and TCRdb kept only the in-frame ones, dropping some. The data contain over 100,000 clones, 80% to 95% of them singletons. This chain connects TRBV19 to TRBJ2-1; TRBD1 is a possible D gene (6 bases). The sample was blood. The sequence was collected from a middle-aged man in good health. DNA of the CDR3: TGTGCCAGTAGGCTAGACAGGAGCTCCTACAATGAGCAGTTCTTC. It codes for CASRLDRSSYNEQFF.